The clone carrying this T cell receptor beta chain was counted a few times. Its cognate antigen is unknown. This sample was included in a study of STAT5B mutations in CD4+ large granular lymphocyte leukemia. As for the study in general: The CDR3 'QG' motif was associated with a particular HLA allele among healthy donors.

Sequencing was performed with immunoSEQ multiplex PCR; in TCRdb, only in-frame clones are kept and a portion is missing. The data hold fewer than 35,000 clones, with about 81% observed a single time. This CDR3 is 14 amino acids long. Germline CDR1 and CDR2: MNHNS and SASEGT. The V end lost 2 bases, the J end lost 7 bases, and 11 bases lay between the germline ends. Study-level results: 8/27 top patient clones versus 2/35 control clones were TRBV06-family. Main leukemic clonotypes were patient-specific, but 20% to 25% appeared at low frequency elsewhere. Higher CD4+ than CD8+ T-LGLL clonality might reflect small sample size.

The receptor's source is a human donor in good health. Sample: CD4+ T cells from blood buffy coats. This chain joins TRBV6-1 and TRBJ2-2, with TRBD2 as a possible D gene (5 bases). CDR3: CASSETGFNGELFF. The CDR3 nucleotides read TGTGCCAGCAGTGAAACGGGATTTAACGGGGAGCTGTTTTTT.